One and the same sample provided the 27 T cell receptor beta chains below, sequenced in a study of cytomegalovirus exposure and HLA in healthy donors. The PCR contained 60 Vbeta and 13 Jbeta primers. Repertoires were generated with immunoSEQ multiplex PCR, while TCRdb's copy carries only in-frame clones and drops some. The profile shows some 96,000 clones, 64% of them singletons. The material sequenced was PBMCs. The receptors stem from a man in his sixties in good health and CMV-seronegative.

In this sample, this clone turned up once. The J gene is TRBJ2-3, the V gene TRBV25-1; D not resolved. V gave up 4 bases and J gave up 4 bases, with 12 bases separating them. The CDR3 extends over 14 amino acids. Germline V lookup: CDR1 MGHDK, CDR2 SYGVNS. DNA of the CDR3: TGTGCCAGCAGTGCTATGCAAGGAGCAGATACGCAGTATTTT. Translation: CASSAMQGADTQYF.

Only a few counts were recorded for this clone. J is TRBJ2-5 and V is TRBV5-5, with 8 bases identical to TRBD1. J gave up 8 bases and V 2 bases, and 8 bases lay outside the gene matches. CDR3 length equals 14 residues. Germline values: CDR1 SGHKS, CDR2 YYEKEE (reference sequence). The CDR3 here is CASSFLQGARTQYF. The CDR3 coding sequence is TGTGCCAGCAGCTTTCTCCAGGGGGCACGAACCCAGTACTTC. The whole variable domain, remainder taken from reference TRBV5-5 and TRBJ2-5, is DAGVTQSPTHLIKTRGQQVTLRCSPISGHKSVSWYQQVLGQGPQFIFQYYEKEERGRGNFPDRFSARQFPNYSSELNVNALLLGDSALYLCASSFLQGARTQYFGPGTRLLVL.

The chain employs TRBV7-7 and TRBJ2-1; the D gene is possibly TRBD2 (5 bases). Per germline, CDR1 SSHAT and CDR2 FNYEAQ (reference sequence). CDR3 length: 13 amino acids. The germline V and J ends were trimmed by 6 bases and 8 bases, with 14 bases remaining between them. CDR3 DNA: TGTGCCAGCAGAAAAGCAGGAGGCCATGAGCAGTTCTTC. It specifies CASRKAGGHEQFF. Filled out from reference TRBV7-7 and TRBJ2-1, the complete variable domain reads GAGVSQSPRYKVTKRGQDVTLRCDPISSHATLYWYQQALGQGPEFLTYFNYEAQPDKSGLPSDRFSAERPEGSISTLTIQRTEQRDSAMYRCASRKAGGHEQFFGPGTRLTVL.

This clone has just one count. The V gene is TRBV27, the J gene TRBJ2-7; TRBD1 matches 7 bases. Germline CDR1 reads MNHEY; CDR2 reads SMNVEV (reference sequence). The CDR3 is made up of 13 amino acids. The V and J ends lost 6 bases and 0 bases, in that order; junction bases with no gene match: 2. CDR3 bases: TGTGCCAGCAGGCCAGGGGGCTCCTACGAGCAGTACTTC. Amino acid sequence: CASRPGGSYEQYF.

This clone occurred once. The rearrangement joins TRBV19 to TRBJ1-6; 9 bases map to TRBD1. The germline V gene encodes CDR1 LNHDA and CDR2 SQIVND (reference sequence). The CDR3 has 15 amino acids. Losses at the gene ends were 7 bases for V and 7 bases for J; bases not matched to a gene: 8. CDR3 residues: CASTSTGGRNSPLHF. The CDR3 coding sequence is TGTGCCAGTACTTCCACAGGGGGCCGAAATTCACCCCTCCACTTT. The full variable domain, rest sourced from reference TRBV19 and TRBJ1-6, is DGGITQSPKYLFRKEGQNVTLSCEQNLNHDAMYWYRQDPGQGLRLIYYSQIVNDFQKGDIAEGYSVSREKKESFPLTVTSAQKNPTAFYLCASTSTGGRNSPLHFGNGTRLTVT.

V gene TRBV6-1 combines with J gene TRBJ2-7; 7 bases line up with TRBD1. Per the germline V gene, CDR1 is MNHNS and CDR2 is SASEGT. After removal of 10 bases from V and 4 bases from J, the junction contained 16 bases not matched to a gene. CDR3 length equals 15 residues. In DNA form, the CDR3 reads TGTGCCACCAGCGAGTGGGGGCAGGGGGTTTACGAGCAGTACTTC. Protein: CATSEWGQGVYEQYF.

The V call is TRBV2, the J call TRBJ1-5; D is unclear. V lost 4 bases and J lost 7, with 14 bases in between. CDR3 length: 14 amino acids. CDR1 and CDR2 (germline): SNHLY, FYNNEI. CDR3 DNA sequence: TGTGCCAGCAGTGGTAGTGGAGGCGGACAGCCCCAGCATTTT. Its translation is CASSGSGGGQPQHF.

The chain carries TRBV5-1 and TRBJ2-7; TRBD2 is a possible D gene (5 bases). Germline assignment: CDR1 SGHRS and CDR2 YFSETQ. The V end lost 4 bases, the J end lost 3 bases, and 11 bases lay between the germline ends. This CDR3 has 13 amino acids. The CDR3 sequence: CASSPDFYYEQYF. The DNA for the CDR3 is TGCGCCAGCAGCCCGGACTTTTACTACGAGCAGTACTTC.

This clone was counted a few times. J is TRBJ2-7 and V is TRBV21-1; TRBD1, as called in the table, went unchecked against the DNA. TRBV21-1 is a listed pseudogene. The CDR3 consists of 18 residues. In nucleotides, the CDR3 is TGTGCCAGCAGGAAAATAAAAACCTCCGGGACAGCGCTCTACGAGCAGTACTTC. This gives the protein CASRKIKTSGTALYEQYF.

This chain joins TRBV6-5 and TRBJ2-7; 11 bases are a match to TRBD2. The last part of the DNA fits TRBJ2-1 better; the J call may be wrong. Germline V lookup: CDR1 MNHEY, CDR2 SVGAGI. This CDR3 comprises 15 residues. The CDR3 nucleotides read TGTGCCAGCAGTTACGGGCTAGCGGGAGGAAATGAGCAGTTCTTC. Translation gives CASSYGLAGGNEQFF.

The chain combines TRBV10-3 with TRBJ1-5; D is perhaps TRBD1 (6 bases). The CDR3 sequence is 18 residues long. V dropped 4 bases and J dropped 5 bases, with 24 bases sitting between them. In germline, CDR1 is ENHRY, CDR2 SYGVKD. CDR3 residues: CAISGYSDRSLPHQPQHF. As DNA, the CDR3 is TGTGCCATCAGTGGATACTCTGACAGGTCCTTACCCCATCAGCCCCAGCATTTT.

CDR3 in DNA: TGCGCCAGCAGCGCCAGACAGGGGAGCTCTGGAAACACCATATATTTT. Its translation is CASSARQGSSGNTIYF. V gene TRBV5-1 combines with J gene TRBJ1-3; 8 bases are shared with TRBD1. Trimming took 4 bases from V and 0 from J; bases not matched to a gene: 6. CDR3 length equals 16 residues. Germline CDR1 is SGHRS and CDR2 is YFSETQ.

The chain carries TRBV5-1 and TRBJ1-2; 9 positions agree with TRBD1. The germline gives CDR1 SGHRS, CDR2 YFSETQ. The CDR3 has 15 residues. Losses at the gene ends were 4 bases for V and 4 bases for J; bases not matched to a gene: 8. CDR3 protein: CASSPGTGPLYGYTF. CDR3 DNA: TGCGCCAGCAGCCCAGGGACAGGGCCGCTCTATGGCTACACCTTC.

A few counts support this clone. V usage is TRBV5-1 and J usage is TRBJ1-2; 8 bases fit TRBD1. The CDR3 length is 14 residues. J was trimmed by 7 bases and V by 6 bases; bases with no gene match: 11. Germline lookup yields CDR1 SGHRS and CDR2 YFSETQ. The CDR3 nucleotides are TGCGCCAGCAACAAACAGGGGGGCCTTGGTGGCTACACCTTC. The encoded protein is CASNKQGGLGGYTF. Full variable domain (remainder filled in from reference TRBV5-1 and TRBJ1-2): KAGVTQTPRYLIKTRGQQVTLSCSPISGHRSVSWYQQTPGQGLQFLFEYFSETQRNKGNFPGRFSGRQFSNSRSEMNVSTLELGDSALYLCASNKQGGLGGYTFGSGTRLTVV.

The CDR3 reads CASSDRLAGPHEQYF. CDR3 in DNA: TGTGCCAGCAGTGACAGACTAGCGGGACCCCACGAGCAGTACTTC. V is TRBV6-4 and J is TRBJ2-7, with 11 bases matching TRBD2. The V gene end was trimmed by 2 bases and the J gene end by 5 bases; junction bases not matched to a gene: 5. The germline V gene has CDR1 MRHNA and CDR2 SNTAGT. CDR3 length: 15 amino acids.

The rearrangement uses TRBV19 and TRBJ1-5; 8 bases map to TRBD1. Looked up from germline, CDR1 is LNHDA and CDR2 is SQIVND (reference sequence). The CDR3 spans 15 residues. V shed 9 bases and J 1 base; nucleotides not matched to a gene: 8. The CDR3 protein is CASRLDRASNQPQHF. The CDR3 DNA sequence: TGTGCCAGCCGACTGGACAGGGCGAGCAATCAGCCCCAGCATTTT.

The rearrangement joins TRBV28 to TRBJ1-1; 9 positions agree with TRBD1. This CDR3 has 15 residues. V lost 6 bases, J lost 1 base, and 6 bases stayed unmatched. Germline CDR1 MDHEN, CDR2 SYDVKM. The CDR3 DNA reads TGTGCCAGCAGGAGAGACAGGGGGTGGAACACTGAAGCTTTCTTT. Translating it yields CASRRDRGWNTEAFF.

The gene calls are TRBV28 and TRBJ2-5; TRBD1 is a possible D gene (5 bases). Germline lookup yields CDR1 MDHEN and CDR2 SYDVKM. V shed 6 bases and J shed 1 base, with 12 bases lying between them. This CDR3 contains 14 residues. This CDR3 reads CASRLTGVQETQYF. CDR3 nucleotides: TGTGCCAGCAGACTAACAGGAGTCCAAGAGACCCAGTACTTC.

The chain is built from TRBV5-1 and TRBJ1-1, with a weak D call TRBD1 (6 bases). The CDR3 consists of 17 residues. V was trimmed by 0 bases and J by 2 bases, leaving 17 bases between them. Germline CDR1 and CDR2: SGHRS and YFSETQ. The CDR3 spells CASSLAPGQRVNTEAFF. CDR3 DNA: TGCGCCAGCAGCTTGGCGCCCGGACAGAGAGTAAACACTGAAGCTTTCTTT. The entire variable domain, with the rest obtained from reference TRBV5-1 and TRBJ1-1, is as follows: KAGVTQTPRYLIKTRGQQVTLSCSPISGHRSVSWYQQTPGQGLQFLFEYFSETQRNKGNFPGRFSGRQFSNSRSEMNVSTLELGDSALYLCASSLAPGQRVNTEAFFGQGTRLTVV.

This chain uses TRBV21-1 with TRBJ1-5; the D call of TRBD1 is as the table states it, not checked on the DNA. TRBV21-1 is flagged as a pseudogene. The length of the CDR3 is 21 residues. CDR3 in amino acids: CASSKAYRSFQGDFVNQPQHF. In DNA form, the CDR3 reads TGTGCCAGCAGCAAAGCGTACCGGTCGTTCCAGGGGGATTTCGTCAATCAGCCCCAGCATTTT.

This clone has only one observation. The chain couples TRBV19 to TRBJ2-1, with D uncertain. The CDR3 covers 12 residues. V lost 3 bases to trimming and J lost 6 bases, with 6 bases between them. CDR1 is LNHDA and CDR2 is SQIVND in the germline V gene (reference sequence). The CDR3 coding sequence is TGTGCCAGTAGTATTGGCTCCAATGAGCAGTTCTTC. This codes for CASSIGSNEQFF.

The V gene is TRBV19, the J gene TRBJ1-1, with TRBD1 identical over 7 bases. Germline V gene sequence: CDR1 LNHDA, CDR2 SQIVND (reference sequence). The ends lost 5 bases at V and 4 bases at J; junction bases unmatched: 4. This CDR3 comprises 13 residues. The CDR3 here is CASSDRVFTEAFF. DNA for the CDR3: TGTGCCAGTAGTGACAGGGTGTTCACTGAAGCTTTCTTT.

The V and J genes are TRBV29-1 and TRBJ2-1; D is uncertain. The CDR3 contains 11 residues. V was shortened by 8 bases and J by 7 bases, with 12 bases between the two germline ends. CDR1 is SQVTM, CDR2 ANQGSEA, per germline. CDR3: CSSSLRNEQFF. The CDR3 nucleotides read TGCAGCTCATCACTTAGAAATGAGCAGTTCTTC.

The chain couples TRBV4-1 to TRBJ1-4; 8 bases are shared with TRBD1. CDR3 length: 15 residues. Trimming took 4 bases from V and 3 from J; bases not matched to a gene: 4. The V gene's germline CDR1 is MGHRA and CDR2 YSYEKL. The CDR3: CASSRPGGPNEKLFF. CDR3 coding DNA: TGCGCCAGCAGCCGCCCAGGGGGCCCTAATGAAAAACTGTTTTTT.

The gene calls are TRBV6-1 and TRBJ1-6; D is unclear. Trimming took 6 bases from V and 9 from J, leaving 6 bases between them. The CDR3 extends over 11 amino acids. The V gene's germline CDR1 is MNHNS and CDR2 SASEGT. The CDR3 sequence is CASRDSSPLHF. The CDR3, as DNA: TGTGCCAGCAGGGACTCTTCACCCCTCCACTTT.

Turning to this clone: At one end, the junction sequence differs from germline, possibly due to a read error. This sequence joins TRBV7-9 and TRBJ1-2; D gene uncertain. The CDR3 sequence is 15 residues long. Germline V CDR1 and CDR2: SEHNR, FQNEAQ (reference sequence). The CDR3 loop reads CSSSSGLGRSYGYTF. CDR3 DNA: TGTTCCAGCAGCTCCGGCTTAGGTAGGAGCTATGGCTACACCTTC.

This clone was detected once. CDR3 residues: CASREPTEAFF. The CDR3 nucleotides are TGTGCCAGCAGGGAACCGACTGAAGCTTTCTTT. The rearrangement uses TRBV2 and TRBJ1-1, with D unresolved. V dropped 6 bases and J dropped 5 bases, with 7 bases sitting between them. CDR1 SNHLY and CDR2 FYNNEI come from the germline V gene. The CDR3 length is 11 residues.